A selection of T cell receptor beta chains follows, all from one sample in a study of T cell responses to AZD1222 COVID-19 vaccine. The assay was immunoSEQ multiplex PCR, and TCRdb's table has in-frame clones only and misses some. Among 95,000 to 150,000 clones listed, 84% were seen once. The sample consisted of peripheral blood, taken 28 days after the second AZD1222 dose. The source is an adult who received the AZD1222 COVID-19 vaccine. CDR3s include the opening cysteine and the closing phenylalanine or tryptophan. D genes are given only for firm matches. Size is omitted from some rows. Given values are once, few, many or a class for expanded clones.

j_call clone_size d_call v_call cdr3_aa cdr3_nt
TRBJ2-5 . TRBD1 TRBV9 CASSPGTGKETQYF TGTGCCAGCAGCCCCGGGACAGGGAAAGAGACCCAGTACTTC
TRBJ2-1 . TRBD1 TRBV10-3 CAISATGSSYNEQFF TGTGCCATCAGCGCGACAGGGAGCTCCTACAATGAGCAGTTCTTC
TRBJ1-6 few TRBD1 TRBV9 CASSVGPGTGYSPLHF TGTGCCAGCAGCGTAGGTCCCGGGACAGGGTACTCACCCCTCCACTTT
TRBJ2-1 once . TRBV25-1 CASSDVLGGPYNEQFF TGTGCCAGCAGTGATGTATTGGGGGGCCCATACAATGAGCAGTTCTTC
TRBJ2-2 . . TRBV11-3 CASSLDGTGELFF TGTGCCAGCAGCTTAGACGGGACAGGGGAGCTGTTTTTT
TRBJ2-7 few . TRBV18 CASASLGDYEQYF TGTGCCAGCGCTTCCCTGGGGGACTACGAGCAGTACTTC
TRBJ2-2 . TRBD1 TRBV11-2 CASIKFRGTGELFF TGTGCCAGCATTAAATTCAGGGGGACCGGGGAGCTGTTTTTT
TRBJ2-1 . . TRBV28 CASSDPVDRRDEQFF TGTGCCAGCAGCGACCCCGTGGACCGGCGGGATGAGCAGTTCTTC
TRBJ2-1 . TRBD2 TRBV30 CAWSSITGGRGGEQFF TGTGCCTGGAGCTCGATAACCGGGGGGAGGGGAGGGGAGCAGTTCTTC
TRBJ1-2 . . TRBV7-7 CASSSVRPGTHGYTF TGTGCTAGCAGCTCAGTTCGTCCAGGGACTCATGGCTACACCTTC
TRBJ2-7 . . TRBV7-6 CASSLTPSSYEQYF TGTGCCAGCAGCTTAACCCCCAGTTCCTACGAGCAGTACTTC
TRBJ1-2 . TRBD1 TRBV25-1 CASSEFIQGDYGYTF TGTGCCAGCAGTGAATTTATCCAGGGGGACTATGGCTACACCTTC
TRBJ1-2 . TRBD1 TRBV5-1 CASKPGQGAYGYTF TGCGCCAGCAAACCGGGACAGGGAGCTTATGGCTACACCTTC
TRBJ1-2 . TRBD1 TRBV30 CARDRGDGYTF TGTGCCCGGGACAGGGGGGATGGCTACACCTTC
TRBJ2-1 . . TRBV11-2 CASSLALGGEQFF TGTGCCAGCAGCTTAGCCCTTGGAGGTGAGCAGTTCTTC
TRBJ2-3 once . TRBV18 CASSPGVAGTDTQYF TGTGCCAGCTCACCAGGGGTAGCGGGCACAGATACGCAGTATTTT
TRBJ1-1 . . TRBV19 CASNPAGWPEAFF TGTGCCAGTAACCCGGCAGGGTGGCCTGAAGCTTTCTTT
TRBJ1-1 . . TRBV3-1/TRBV3-2 CASSSMVANTEAFF TGTGCCAGCAGCTCAATGGTAGCCAACACTGAAGCTTTCTTT
TRBJ2-3 . . TRBV27 CASSLSPRTIAQYF TGTGCCAGCAGTTTATCTCCTAGAACGATCGCGCAGTATTTT
TRBJ1-2 once . TRBV19 CASRYRSGFYGYTF TGTGCCAGTAGGTACCGGTCAGGGTTCTATGGCTACACCTTC
TRBJ1-2 . . TRBV7-9 CASSPQGAGLSGYTF TGTGCCAGCAGCCCGCAAGGGGCAGGGCTCTCTGGCTACACCTTC
TRBJ1-2 . . TRBV27 CASRPSPGAGYTF TGTGCCAGCAGACCCAGCCCCGGTGCCGGGTACACCTTC
TRBJ1-1 . TRBD1 TRBV3-1/TRBV3-2 CASSQSPGQGPLF TGTGCCAGCAGCCAATCACCGGGACAGGGCCCCCTTTTT
TRBJ2-5 . . TRBV5-1 CASSPQDLRMGETQYF TGCGCCAGCAGCCCACAAGACCTAAGAATGGGAGAGACCCAGTACTTC
TRBJ1-1 . TRBD1 TRBV5-1 CASSLRGQLNTEAFF TGCGCCAGCAGCTTGAGGGGACAGTTGAACACTGAAGCTTTCTTT
TRBJ2-7 . . TRBV28 CASSSTIRVSYEQYF TGTGCCAGCAGTTCTACCATCCGGGTCTCCTACGAGCAGTACTTC
TRBJ2-2 . . TRBV15 CATSRDLQAMAGELFF TGTGCCACCAGCAGAGATCTACAGGCCATGGCCGGGGAGCTGTTTTTT
TRBJ1-6 . TRBD1 TRBV27 CASSLTGVNSPLHF TGTGCCAGCAGTTTAACAGGGGTCAATTCACCCCTCCACTTT
TRBJ2-7 . TRBD1 TRBV7-2 CASSGRQGTYEQYF TGTGCCAGCAGCGGCAGACAGGGTACATACGAGCAGTACTTC
TRBJ1-1 once TRBD1 TRBV5-1 CASSLQGPEAFF TGCGCCAGCAGCTTACAGGGGCCTGAAGCTTTCTTT
TRBJ1-3 . . TRBV2 CASTYRGAGNTIYF TGTGCCAGCACCTATCGGGGGGCTGGAAACACCATATATTTT
TRBJ2-7 . . TRBV5-6 CASSLGGYEQYF TGTGCCAGCAGCTTGGGGGGCTACGAGCAGTACTTC
TRBJ2-2 . TRBD1 TRBV6-5 CASGTGVNTGELFF TGTGCCAGCGGGACAGGGGTGAACACCGGGGAGCTGTTTTTT
TRBJ1-6 once TRBD1 TRBV4-1 CASSQEGQTVAYNSPLHF TGCGCCAGCAGCCAAGAGGGACAGACAGTCGCCTATAATTCACCCCTCCACTTT
TRBJ1-4 . . TRBV28 CASSSEGGNEKLFF TGTGCCAGCAGTTCAGAGGGAGGTAATGAAAAACTGTTTTTT
TRBJ1-3 . . TRBV2 CASTLDMAGNTIYF TGTGCCAGCACCCTGGACATGGCTGGAAACACCATATATTTT
TRBJ2-3 . TRBD1 TRBV6-2/TRBV6-3 CASSSGQGFTDTQYF TGTGCCAGCAGTTCAGGACAGGGGTTCACAGATACGCAGTATTTT
TRBJ2-1 . . TRBV5-1 CASSWASRDEQFF TGCGCCAGCAGCTGGGCGTCTCGGGATGAGCAGTTCTTC
TRBJ1-2 . . TRBV28 CAARRGPGGHGYTF TGTGCCGCGCGTCGGGGTCCGGGTGGCCATGGCTACACCTTC
TRBJ1-4 . TRBD1 TRBV5-1 CASSPQGAYEKLFF TGCGCCAGCAGCCCTCAGGGGGCTTATGAAAAACTGTTTTTT
TRBJ1-3 few . TRBV11-2 CASSLLIGGNTIYF TGTGCCAGCAGCTTACTAATCGGGGGAAACACCATATATTTT